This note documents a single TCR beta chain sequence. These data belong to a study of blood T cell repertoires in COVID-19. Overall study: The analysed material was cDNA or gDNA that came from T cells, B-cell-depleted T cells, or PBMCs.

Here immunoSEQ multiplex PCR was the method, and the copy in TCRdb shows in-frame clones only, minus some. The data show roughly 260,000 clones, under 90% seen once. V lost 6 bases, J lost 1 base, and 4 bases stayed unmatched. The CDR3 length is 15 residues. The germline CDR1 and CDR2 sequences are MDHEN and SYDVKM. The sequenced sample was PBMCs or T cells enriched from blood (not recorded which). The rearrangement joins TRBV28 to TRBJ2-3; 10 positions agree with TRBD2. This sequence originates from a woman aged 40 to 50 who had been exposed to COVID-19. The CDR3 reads CASSQSGGGTDTQYF. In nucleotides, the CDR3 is TGTGCCAGCAGCCAAAGCGGGGGGGGCACAGATACGCAGTATTTT.